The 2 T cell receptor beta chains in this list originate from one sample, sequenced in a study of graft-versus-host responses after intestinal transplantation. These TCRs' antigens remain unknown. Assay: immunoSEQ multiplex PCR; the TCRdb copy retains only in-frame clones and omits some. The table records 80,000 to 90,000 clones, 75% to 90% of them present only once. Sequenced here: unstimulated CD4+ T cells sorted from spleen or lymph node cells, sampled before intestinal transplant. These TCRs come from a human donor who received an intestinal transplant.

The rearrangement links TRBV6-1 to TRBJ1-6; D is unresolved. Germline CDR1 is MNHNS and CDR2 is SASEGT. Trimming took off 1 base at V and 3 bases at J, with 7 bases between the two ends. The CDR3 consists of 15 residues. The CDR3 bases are TGTGCCAGCAGTGAAGTAGGACTCTATAATTCACCCCTCCACTTT. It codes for CASSEVGLYNSPLHF.

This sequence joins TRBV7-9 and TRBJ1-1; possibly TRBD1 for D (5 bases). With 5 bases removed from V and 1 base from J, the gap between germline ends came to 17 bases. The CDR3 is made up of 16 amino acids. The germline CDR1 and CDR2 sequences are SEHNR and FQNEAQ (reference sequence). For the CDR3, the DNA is TGTGCCAGCAGCCTCAGCGGGACGGTGGGGAACACTGAAGCTTTCTTT. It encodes CASSLSGTVGNTEAFF.